The T cell receptor beta chain described here comes from a study of T cells after yellow fever vaccination. The germline V gene has CDR1 MNHNS and CDR2 SASEGT. The CDR3 totals 18 residues. V lost 3 bases and J lost 6, with 24 bases in between. This clonotype showed up many times. The target antigen is unknown. 5'RACE template switching generated TCR cDNA, adding a universal primer site and UMIs. In TCRdb, the 5' RACE reads were re-called with MiXCR into one record per CDR3 protein. The profile shows about 170,000 distinct CDR3 sequences, 11% of them singletons. General study points: Reappearing after the booster were most of the clones from primary vaccination (less than 98% CD4, 88% CD8). Contaminants from the bulk population, in the form of abundant clonotypes, could be found in FACS-sorted repertoires. Just a small share of clonotypes turned up in the CD4 compartment as well as the CD8 compartment.

This chain connects TRBV6-1 to TRBJ2-1; no clear D gene. The source material was CD8+ T cells sorted from PBMCs, sampled 15 days after the yellow fever booster vaccination. The clonotype originates from a man younger than 35 who received the YFV17D yellow fever vaccine. The CDR3 protein is CASSEGPIGSYNPNEQFF. The CDR3 DNA reads as TGTGCCAGCAGTGAGGGTCCGATCGGCAGCTATAACCCCAATGAGCAGTTCTTC.